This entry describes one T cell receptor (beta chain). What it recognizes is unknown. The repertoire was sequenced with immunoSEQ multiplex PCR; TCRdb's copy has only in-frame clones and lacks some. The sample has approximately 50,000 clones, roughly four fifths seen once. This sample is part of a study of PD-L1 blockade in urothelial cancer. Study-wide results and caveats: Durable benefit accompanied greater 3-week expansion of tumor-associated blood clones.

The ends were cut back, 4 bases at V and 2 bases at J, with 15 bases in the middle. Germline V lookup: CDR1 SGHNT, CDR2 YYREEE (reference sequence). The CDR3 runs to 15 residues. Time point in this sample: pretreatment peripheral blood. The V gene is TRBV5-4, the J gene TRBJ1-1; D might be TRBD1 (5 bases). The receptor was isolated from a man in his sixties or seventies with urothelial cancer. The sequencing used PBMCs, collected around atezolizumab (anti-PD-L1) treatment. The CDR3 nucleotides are TGTGCCAGCAGCCGGGAGACAGCTATTAACACTGAAGCTTTCTTT. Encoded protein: CASSRETAINTEAFF.